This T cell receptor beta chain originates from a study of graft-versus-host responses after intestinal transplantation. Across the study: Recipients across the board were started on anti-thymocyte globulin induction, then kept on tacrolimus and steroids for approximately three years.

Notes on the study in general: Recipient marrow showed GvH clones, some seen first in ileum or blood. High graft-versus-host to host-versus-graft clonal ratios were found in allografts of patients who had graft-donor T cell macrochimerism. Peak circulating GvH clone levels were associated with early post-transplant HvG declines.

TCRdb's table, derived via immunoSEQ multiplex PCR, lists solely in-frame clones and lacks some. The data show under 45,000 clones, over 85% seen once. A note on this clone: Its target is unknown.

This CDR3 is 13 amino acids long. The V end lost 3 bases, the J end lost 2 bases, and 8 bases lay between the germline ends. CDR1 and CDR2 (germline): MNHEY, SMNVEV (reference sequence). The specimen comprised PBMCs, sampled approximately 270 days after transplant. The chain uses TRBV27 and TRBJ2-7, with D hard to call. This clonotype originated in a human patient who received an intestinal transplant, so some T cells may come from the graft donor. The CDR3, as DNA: TGTGCCAGCAGTTTGGCAGTAACCTACGAGCAGTACTTC. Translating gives CASSLAVTYEQYF.